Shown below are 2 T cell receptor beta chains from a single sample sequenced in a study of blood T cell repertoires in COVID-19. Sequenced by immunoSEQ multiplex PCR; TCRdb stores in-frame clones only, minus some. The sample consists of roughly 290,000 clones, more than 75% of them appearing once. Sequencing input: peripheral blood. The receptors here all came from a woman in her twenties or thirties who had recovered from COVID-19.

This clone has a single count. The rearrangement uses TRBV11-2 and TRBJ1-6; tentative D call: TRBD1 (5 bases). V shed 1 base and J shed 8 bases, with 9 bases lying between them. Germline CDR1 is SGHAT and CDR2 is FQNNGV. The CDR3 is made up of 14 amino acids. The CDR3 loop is CASSLAGMYSPLHF. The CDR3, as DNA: TGTGCCAGCAGCTTAGCAGGGATGTATTCACCCCTCCACTTT.

The CDR3 here is CASSLGVSVYEQYF. The CDR3 bases are TGTGCCAGCAGCTTGGGTGTTAGCGTCTACGAGCAGTACTTC. V is TRBV5-4 and J is TRBJ2-7; perhaps TRBD2 as D (5 bases). The ends were cut back, 0 bases at V and 3 bases at J, with 10 bases in the middle. CDR1 is SGHNT and CDR2 is YYREEE in the germline V gene (reference sequence). There are 14 residues in the CDR3.